Below are 4 T cell receptor beta chains sequenced from a single sample in a study of blood T cell repertoires in COVID-19. Sequenced by immunoSEQ multiplex PCR; TCRdb stores in-frame clones only, minus some. Of approximately 500,000 clones detected, roughly 89% appear once; the ten largest clones hold roughly 8%. Source material: peripheral blood. The receptors were gathered from a woman between 45 and 65 years old with COVID-19, enrolled during active disease.

The chain links TRBV5-6 to TRBJ1-3, with D unclear. V was trimmed by 2 bases and J by 1 base, leaving 7 bases between them. Looked up from germline, CDR1 is SGHDT and CDR2 is YYEEEE. The CDR3 runs 14 residues. CDR3 in amino acids: CASSFSGSGNTIYF. Written as DNA, the CDR3 is TGTGCCAGCAGCTTTTCGGGATCTGGAAACACCATATATTTT.

V and J are TRBV30 and TRBJ1-1; 7 bases map to TRBD1. Germline CDR1 is GTSNPN and CDR2 is SVGIG (reference sequence). V shed 0 bases and J 0 bases; nucleotides not matched to a gene: 7. The CDR3 is 16 amino acids. In DNA, the CDR3 is TGTGCCTGGAGTGTACGGGCAGGGGGAATGAACACTGAAGCTTTCTTT. Translation gives CAWSVRAGGMNTEAFF.

The CDR3 sequence: CASSFRVNTEAFF. The DNA of the CDR3 is TGTGCCAGCAGTTTCAGGGTGAACACTGAAGCTTTCTTT. The J gene is TRBJ1-1, the V gene TRBV12-3 or TRBV12-4; TRBD1 might be the D (5 bases). Deletions cut 3 bases from V and 0 bases from J, with 5 bases between. This CDR3 comprises 13 residues.

This clone was found once. This chain joins TRBV4-2 and TRBJ1-1, with 7 nucleotides matching TRBD1. The CDR3 has 17 amino acids. V gave up 0 bases and J gave up 5 bases; unmatched junction bases: 12. CDR1 is LGHNA, CDR2 YNFKEQ, per germline. Written as DNA, the CDR3 is TGTGCCAGCAGCCAAGATAAGGCAGGGGGGTCGTGGACTGAAGCTTTCTTT. As protein: CASSQDKAGGSWTEAFF.